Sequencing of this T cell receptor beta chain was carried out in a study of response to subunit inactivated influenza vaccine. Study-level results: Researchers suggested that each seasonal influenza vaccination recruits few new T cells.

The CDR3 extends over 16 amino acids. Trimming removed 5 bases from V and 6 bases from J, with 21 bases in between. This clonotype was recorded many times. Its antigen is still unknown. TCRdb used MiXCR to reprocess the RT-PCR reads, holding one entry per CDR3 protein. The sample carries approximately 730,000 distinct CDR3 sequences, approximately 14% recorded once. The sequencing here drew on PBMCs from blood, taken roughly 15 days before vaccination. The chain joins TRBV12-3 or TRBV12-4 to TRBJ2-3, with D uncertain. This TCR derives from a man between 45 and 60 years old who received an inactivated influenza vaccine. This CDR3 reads CASSVTGRELADTQYF. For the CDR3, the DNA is TGTGCCAGCAGTGTGACGGGTAGAGAGCTGGCGGATACGCAGTATTTT.